This T cell receptor beta chain was profiled in a study of blood T cells in healthy people across ages. Study-level findings and limits: Estimates of diversity drawn from one million T cells were considered underestimates. While age rose, TCR beta diversity per million T cells dropped in a roughly linear way.

This clonotype was observed a handful of times. The antigen remains unidentified. Approximately 9.1 milliliters was the volume of peripheral blood drawn from each donor. Using a J-beta primer mix together with a sample-barcoded 5' primer, a second PCR was run for about 6 to 12 cycles. Each of the cDNA molecules was tagged by a template-switch adaptor with 12 random nucleotides. TCRdb re-analysed the 5' RACE reads in MiXCR, keeping a single row per CDR3 protein. The table records 920,000 or so distinct CDR3 sequences, under 55% of them present only once. The sample consisted of blood. This receptor was identified in an older woman in good health.

The CDR3 sequence: CSASQVISSEQYF. CDR3 nucleotide sequence: TGCAGTGCTAGTCAAGTGATAAGCTCCGAGCAGTACTTC. The chain is built from TRBV20-1 and TRBJ2-7; no firm D call. This CDR3 is 13 amino acids long. Germline CDR1 and CDR2: DFQATT and SNEGSKA (reference sequence). V was trimmed by 3 bases and J by 6 bases, leaving 15 bases between them.